This TCR beta chain originates from a study of Ad26.COV2.S vaccination and SARS-CoV-2 variants. The CDR3 length is 16 residues. Germline V lookup: CDR1 LGHNA, CDR2 YNFKEQ. V lost 0 bases, J lost 2 bases, and 3 bases stayed unmatched. Treatment in this sample: some 20 received Ad26.COV2.S at low or high dose, single or two shots; roughly five received placebo; per-sample allocation not given. Material that was analyzed had been drawn on day 63 after the first vaccine or placebo injection. Wuhan-strain spike was delivered by a replication-incompetent Ad26 vector. The repertoire was sequenced with immunoSEQ multiplex PCR; TCRdb's copy has only in-frame clones and lacks some. The sample consists of around 300,000 clones, 75% to 90% of them appearing once.

The input for sequencing was peripheral blood, taken in a trial of Ad26.COV2.S vaccine versus placebo. The chain carries TRBV4-2 and TRBJ2-1, with 8 bases lining up with TRBD1. The clonotype comes from a person between 18 and 65 years old who received the Ad26.COV2.S COVID-19 vaccine or a placebo. CDR3 residues: CASSQDETGAYNEQFF. The CDR3 region has the DNA TGTGCCAGCAGCCAAGATGAGACAGGGGCCTACAATGAGCAGTTCTTC.